This entry features one T cell receptor beta chain sequence. The antigen remains undetermined. Doses given second, at about 4 or about 12 weeks, were pooled. This entry comes from a study of T cell responses to AZD1222 COVID-19 vaccine. Study observations and caveats: With two AZD1222 doses given, Spike-specific TCR breadth and depth both rose.

There are 13 residues in the CDR3. Germline trimming cut 3 bases from V and 6 bases from J; bases unmatched to any gene: 3. Clones were sequenced by immunoSEQ multiplex PCR, and TCRdb holds only the in-frame ones, with some missing. In the table there are some 100,000 clones, more than 70% of which are singletons. Sample: peripheral blood, taken 28 days after the second AZD1222 dose. This clonotype was obtained from an adult who received the AZD1222 COVID-19 vaccine. The chain carries TRBV12-3 or TRBV12-4 and TRBJ2-3; 7 nucleotides match TRBD2. As DNA, the CDR3 is TGTGCCAGCAGTTTTTGGGGGGGGGATACGCAGTATTTT. This encodes CASSFWGGDTQYF.